This entry lists 27 T cell receptor beta chains sequenced from one sample in a study of OX40 agonist ivuxolimab in advanced cancers. TCRdb keeps only in-frame clones here, not all; method: immunoSEQ multiplex PCR. The sample yields 75,000 to 95,000 clones, around 89% seen once. The input for sequencing was CD4+ or CD8+ T cells sorted from blood, taken in a trial of the OX40 agonist ivuxolimab. The origin of the receptors is an adult with an advanced solid tumor such as melanoma, head and neck, liver or kidney cancer.

The chain combines TRBV6-1 with TRBJ1-3; 9 bases line up with TRBD1. The germline V gene has CDR1 MNHNS and CDR2 SASEGT. With V trimmed by 5 bases and J by 5 bases, 7 bases remained unmatched. This CDR3 comprises 15 residues. The CDR3 here is CASSRDRASRNTIYF. CDR3 sequence (DNA): TGTGCCAGCAGTAGGGACAGGGCGTCTAGAAACACCATATATTTT.

V is TRBV5-1 and J is TRBJ1-6; no reliable D call. The germline V gene encodes CDR1 SGHRS and CDR2 YFSETQ. Trimming removed 0 bases from V and 0 bases from J, with 10 bases in between. The length of the CDR3 is 17 residues. The CDR3 loop reads CASSLVGGSSYNSPLHF. The DNA for the CDR3 is TGCGCCAGCAGCTTGGTTGGCGGGAGCTCCTATAATTCACCCCTCCACTTT.

The sample holds one count of this clone. V is TRBV5-1 and J is TRBJ1-3, with 8 bases aligning to TRBD1. The germline V gene encodes CDR1 SGHRS and CDR2 YFSETQ. This CDR3 is built from 16 residues. Losses at the gene ends were 0 bases for V and 3 bases for J; bases not matched to a gene: 5. The CDR3 DNA follows: TGCGCCAGCAGCTTGGCCGGGACAGGCCATGGAAACACCATATATTTT. Its protein product is CASSLAGTGHGNTIYF.

The chain uses TRBV5-1 and TRBJ2-2; unclear D gene. Germline-derived CDR1 and CDR2 are SGHRS and YFSETQ. The length of the CDR3 is 16 residues. V lost 0 bases, J lost 0 bases, and 9 bases lay in between. The CDR3 loop reads CASSLALAPNTGELFF. The CDR3 bases are TGCGCCAGCAGCTTGGCCTTGGCACCGAACACCGGGGAGCTGTTTTTT.

This chain links TRBV5-4 with TRBJ2-7; no reliable D call. V dropped 5 bases and J dropped 0 bases, with 12 bases sitting between them. Looked up from germline, CDR1 is SGHNT and CDR2 is YYREEE (reference sequence). There are 14 residues in the CDR3. CDR3 sequence reads: CASSLQVTSYEQYF. Written as DNA, the CDR3 is TGTGCCAGCAGTTTGCAGGTAACCTCCTACGAGCAGTACTTC.

This chain connects TRBV28 to TRBJ1-5; D unclear. The CDR3 has 12 residues. Germline loops: CDR1 MDHEN, CDR2 SYDVKM. V lost 5 bases to trimming and J lost 4 bases, with 6 bases between them. DNA for the CDR3: TGTGCCAGCAGTCCGCCGAATCAGCCCCAGCATTTT. It specifies CASSPPNQPQHF.

V is TRBV6-1 and J is TRBJ1-1; D possibly corresponds to TRBD1 (6 bases). This CDR3 is 14 amino acids long. Germline V gene data show CDR1 as MNHNS and CDR2 as SASEGT. Trimming left V 6 bases short and J 1 base short, with 12 bases between. The CDR3: CASSKEGQNTEAFF. CDR3 nucleotides: TGTGCCAGCAGCAAGGAGGGACAGAACACTGAAGCTTTCTTT.

The chain employs TRBV6-1 and TRBJ1-3; the D is unclear. Trimming left V 6 bases short and J 3 bases short, with 3 bases between. Germline assignment: CDR1 MNHNS and CDR2 SASEGT. The CDR3 length is 11 residues. DNA of the CDR3: TGTGCCAGCAGGGGTGGAAACACCATATATTTT. Translation: CASRGGNTIYF.

The chain uses TRBV29-1 and TRBJ2-5, with D perhaps matching TRBD1 or TRBD2 (5 bases each). The germline V gene encodes CDR1 SQVTM and CDR2 ANQGSEA. This CDR3 region has 13 residues. The ends were cut back, 4 bases at V and 4 bases at J, with 13 bases in the middle. The CDR3 DNA reads as TGCAGCGTTGTGAGAGGGACCGGAGAGACCCAGTACTTC. It translates to CSVVRGTGETQYF.

The V and J genes are TRBV5-5 and TRBJ1-2, with 7 bases that match TRBD1. V was pared by 6 bases and J by 8 bases, with 7 bases of the junction left unmatched. This CDR3 is built from 12 residues. Germline lookup yields CDR1 SGHKS and CDR2 YYEKEE (reference sequence). The CDR3 region is CASNRGVSGYTF. As DNA, the CDR3 is TGTGCCAGCAACAGGGGAGTAAGCGGCTACACCTTC.

Notes on this clone: The junction departs from germline at one end; a sequencing error may be responsible. The J gene is TRBJ2-3, the V gene TRBV4-1, with D perhaps given as TRBD1 or TRBD2 (5 bases each). This CDR3 is built from 16 residues. Germline CDR1 MGHRA, CDR2 YSYEKL. This CDR3 is CASSRYRDGGTDTQYF. CDR3 bases: TGCGCCAGTAGCCGATACCGGGACGGGGGCACAGATACGCAGTATTTT.

The chain carries TRBV29-1 and TRBJ2-7; 10 positions match TRBD2. V shed 5 bases and J 6 bases; nucleotides not matched to a gene: 7. CDR1 and CDR2 (germline): SQVTM, ANQGSEA. This CDR3 spans 13 amino acids. CDR3 residues: CSVLAGGFSEQYF. Written as DNA, the CDR3 is TGCAGCGTTTTAGCGGGAGGTTTTTCCGAGCAGTACTTC.

V and J are TRBV28 and TRBJ1-2; no firm D call. This CDR3 contains 14 residues. V was shortened by 2 bases and J by 4 bases, with 11 bases between the two germline ends. CDR1 is MDHEN and CDR2 is SYDVKM in the germline V gene. Here the CDR3 reads CASSLGNPSYGYTF. The CDR3 DNA sequence: TGTGCCAGCAGTTTAGGGAACCCTAGCTATGGCTACACCTTC.

The chain uses TRBV6-5 and TRBJ2-3; D is ambiguous. V was pared by 4 bases and J by 5 bases, with 10 bases between. There are 13 residues in the CDR3. The germline CDR1 and CDR2 sequences are MNHEY and SVGAGI. The CDR3 region is CASSSTREDTQYF. The CDR3 DNA sequence: TGTGCCAGCAGTTCGACAAGAGAAGATACGCAGTATTTT.

This chain connects TRBV5-1 to TRBJ2-7; a possible D gene is TRBD1 (7 bases). Between the trimmed V and J ends, which lost 4 bases and 0 bases, there was a span of 14 bases. CDR1 is SGHRS, CDR2 YFSETQ, per germline. The length of the CDR3 is 15 residues. This CDR3 is CASSAQGRSSYEQYF. The DNA of the CDR3 is TGCGCCAGCAGCGCACAGGGGAGGAGCTCCTACGAGCAGTACTTC.

This clone was observed once. The V call is TRBV27, the J call TRBJ2-1, with D perhaps given as TRBD1 or TRBD2 (5 bases each). With 6 bases removed from V and 4 bases from J, the gap between germline ends came to 16 bases. Germline V lookup: CDR1 MNHEY, CDR2 SMNVEV (reference sequence). CDR3 length equals 15 residues. The CDR3 bases are TGTGCCAGCAGGAGGGGCAGGAACAGTTACAATGAGCAGTTCTTC. It specifies CASRRGRNSYNEQFF.

The rearrangement links TRBV7-2 to TRBJ2-1; D could derive from TRBD1 or TRBD2 (5 bases each). V shed 4 bases and J shed 9 bases, with 16 bases lying between them. The germline gives CDR1 SGHTA, CDR2 FQGNSA. The CDR3 length is 14 residues. The CDR3 is CASSSLWGRSEQFF. The CDR3 nucleotides are TGTGCCAGCAGCTCCCTGTGGGGGAGAAGTGAGCAGTTCTTC.

The chain recombines TRBV4-1 with TRBJ2-7; tentatively, D is TRBD1 (6 bases). This CDR3 is 15 amino acids long. V was trimmed by 0 bases and J by 3 bases, leaving 12 bases between them. Germline V CDR1 and CDR2: MGHRA, YSYEKL. The CDR3 sequence: CASSQERTANYEQYF. CDR3 coding DNA: TGCGCCAGCAGCCAAGAAAGGACAGCGAACTACGAGCAGTACTTC.

This chain links TRBV6-5 with TRBJ2-7; TRBD2 matches 9 bases. After removal of 10 bases from V and 1 base from J, the junction contained 11 bases not matched to a gene. Per the germline V gene, CDR1 is MNHEY and CDR2 is SVGAGI. The CDR3 is made up of 15 amino acids. In nucleotides, the CDR3 is TGTGCCACCAAGGCAGGACTAGCGTATTCCTACGAGCAGTACTTC. Protein: CATKAGLAYSYEQYF.

The gene calls are TRBV6-6 and TRBJ1-1; D remains unclear. The germline V gene encodes CDR1 MNHNY and CDR2 SVGAGI (reference sequence). This CDR3 contains 15 residues. Trimming pared 5 bases from V and 4 bases from J, leaving 17 bases between. CDR3 nucleotides: TGTGCCAGCAGTGCCGGGAGCACCCGGGGCACTGAAGCTTTCTTT. This codes for CASSAGSTRGTEAFF.

The chain links TRBV2 to TRBJ2-1; possibly TRBD1 for D (5 bases). The CDR3 sequence is 13 residues long. The germline CDR1 and CDR2 sequences are SNHLY and FYNNEI. Trimming shortened V by 6 bases and J by 4 bases, and 10 bases separated the two germline ends. The CDR3 region has the DNA TGTGCCAGCAGGGATGACAGTTACAATGAGCAGTTCTTC. Protein: CASRDDSYNEQFF.

The chain couples TRBV27 to TRBJ2-5; maybe TRBD2 (6 bases). The DNA end lines up better with TRBJ2-7; the J call may be wrong. The CDR3 covers 14 residues. Germline values: CDR1 MNHEY, CDR2 SMNVEV (reference sequence). Written as DNA, the CDR3 is TGTGCCAGCAGTGCCAGACTAGGGTCCTACGAGCAGTACTTC. Its translation: CASSARLGSYEQYF.

The CDR3 loop is CASSFPGWTGELFF. The DNA of the CDR3 is TGTGCCAGCAGTTTCCCAGGGTGGACCGGGGAGCTGTTTTTT. The rearrangement joins TRBV6-5 to TRBJ2-2; possible D gene TRBD1, 5 bases. CDR3 length: 14 amino acids. Germline V gene sequence: CDR1 MNHEY, CDR2 SVGAGI. With 4 bases removed from V and 5 bases from J, the gap between germline ends came to 11 bases.

The chain joins TRBV21-1 to TRBJ1-5; the table's D call, TRBD1, was not checked against the DNA. TRBV21-1 is a listed pseudogene. CDR3 length: 17 residues. The CDR3 region is CASSNVGCKGQNQPQHF. The CDR3 DNA reads as TGTGCCAGCAGCAATGTGGGGTGTAAAGGACAGAATCAGCCCCAGCATTTT.

In DNA form, the CDR3 reads TGTGCCAGCAGCTTAGTGTCCTACGAGCAGTACTTC. It specifies CASSLVSYEQYF. V is TRBV7-9 and J is TRBJ2-7; D gene unclear. The CDR3 is made up of 12 amino acids. Germline V gene sequence: CDR1 SEHNR, CDR2 FQNEAQ (reference sequence). The V and J ends lost 1 base and 1 base respectively, with 2 bases between them.

V and J are TRBV5-4 and TRBJ2-1, with 11 bases that match TRBD2. With 0 bases clipped from V and 10 bases from J, the junction kept 6 bases outside the gene matches. The CDR3 is made up of 15 amino acids. The germline CDR1 and CDR2 sequences are SGHNT and YYREEE (reference sequence). This chain's CDR3 is CASSLATGLAVEQFF. The DNA of the CDR3 is TGTGCCAGCAGCTTGGCCACGGGACTAGCGGTAGAGCAGTTCTTC.

The V and J genes are TRBV28 and TRBJ1-5; D gene unclear. Per germline, CDR1 MDHEN and CDR2 SYDVKM. This CDR3 has 12 residues. The germline V and J ends were trimmed by 5 bases and 6 bases, with 8 bases remaining between them. Here the CDR3 DNA reads TGTGCCAGCAGTCCCCCAGGTCAGCCCCAGCATTTT. It translates to CASSPPGQPQHF.